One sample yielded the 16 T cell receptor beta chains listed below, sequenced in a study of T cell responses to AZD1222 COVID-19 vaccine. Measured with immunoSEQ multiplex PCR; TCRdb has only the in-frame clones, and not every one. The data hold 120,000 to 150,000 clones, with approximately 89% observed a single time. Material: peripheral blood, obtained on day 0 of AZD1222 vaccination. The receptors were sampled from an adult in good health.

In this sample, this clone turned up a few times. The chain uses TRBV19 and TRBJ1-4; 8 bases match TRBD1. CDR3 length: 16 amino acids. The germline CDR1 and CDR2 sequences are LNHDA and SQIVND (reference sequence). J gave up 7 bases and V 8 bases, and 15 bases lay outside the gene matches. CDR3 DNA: TGTGCCAGTTCGGGACAGGCCTCGAAGGGGGGTGAAAAACTGTTTTTT. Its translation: CASSGQASKGGEKLFF.

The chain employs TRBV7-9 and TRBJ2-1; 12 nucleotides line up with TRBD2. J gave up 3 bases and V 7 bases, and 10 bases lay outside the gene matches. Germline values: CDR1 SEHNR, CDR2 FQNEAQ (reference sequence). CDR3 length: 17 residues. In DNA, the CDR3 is TGTGCCAGCACTAGCGGGAGGGCCGGGATAGGCTACAATGAGCAGTTCTTC. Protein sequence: CASTSGRAGIGYNEQFF.

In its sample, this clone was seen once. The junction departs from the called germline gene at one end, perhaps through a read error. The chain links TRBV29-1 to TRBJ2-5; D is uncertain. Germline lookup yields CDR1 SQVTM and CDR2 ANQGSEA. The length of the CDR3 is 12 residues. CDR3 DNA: TGCAGCGTCGAAGGGCTACAAGAGACCCAGTACTTC. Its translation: CSVEGLQETQYF.

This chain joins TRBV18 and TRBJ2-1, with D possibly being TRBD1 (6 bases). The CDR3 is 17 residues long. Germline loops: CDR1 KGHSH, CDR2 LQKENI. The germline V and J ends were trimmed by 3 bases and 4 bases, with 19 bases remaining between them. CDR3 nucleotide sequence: TGTGCCAGCTCACCCCGCAGGGGCTCCTCCTTGTACAATGAGCAGTTCTTC. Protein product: CASSPRRGSSLYNEQFF.

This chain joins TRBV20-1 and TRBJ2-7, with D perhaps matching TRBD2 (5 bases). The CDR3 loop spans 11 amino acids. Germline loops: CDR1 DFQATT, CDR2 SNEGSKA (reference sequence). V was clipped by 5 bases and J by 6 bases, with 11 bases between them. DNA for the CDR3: TGCAGTGCTCAGGAGGTATCCGAGCAGTACTTC. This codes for CSAQEVSEQYF.

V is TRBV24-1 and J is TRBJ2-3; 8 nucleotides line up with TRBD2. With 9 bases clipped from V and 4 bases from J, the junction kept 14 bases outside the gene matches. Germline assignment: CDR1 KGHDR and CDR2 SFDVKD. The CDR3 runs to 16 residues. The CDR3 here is CATEGGSGRPADTQYF. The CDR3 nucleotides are TGTGCCACCGAGGGAGGGAGCGGGAGACCCGCAGATACGCAGTATTTT.

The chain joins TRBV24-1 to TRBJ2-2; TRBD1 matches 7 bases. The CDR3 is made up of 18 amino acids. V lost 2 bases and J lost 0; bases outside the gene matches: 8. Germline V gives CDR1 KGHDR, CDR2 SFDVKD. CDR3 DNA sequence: TGTGCCACCAGTGATTCACAGGGGTCGTGGTCGAACACCGGGGAGCTGTTTTTT. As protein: CATSDSQGSWSNTGELFF.

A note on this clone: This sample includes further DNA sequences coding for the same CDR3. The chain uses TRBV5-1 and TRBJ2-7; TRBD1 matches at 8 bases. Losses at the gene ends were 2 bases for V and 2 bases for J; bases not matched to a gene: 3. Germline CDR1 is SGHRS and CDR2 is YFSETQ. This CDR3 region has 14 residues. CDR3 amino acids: CASSFGQGPYEQYF. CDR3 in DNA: TGCGCCAGCAGCTTCGGACAGGGCCCCTACGAGCAGTACTTC.

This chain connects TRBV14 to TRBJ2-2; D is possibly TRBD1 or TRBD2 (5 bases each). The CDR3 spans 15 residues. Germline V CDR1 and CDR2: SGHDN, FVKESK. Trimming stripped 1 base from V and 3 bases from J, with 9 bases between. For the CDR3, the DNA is TGTGCCAGCAGCCAAGTGCTGGGGGACACCGGGGAGCTGTTTTTT. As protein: CASSQVLGDTGELFF.

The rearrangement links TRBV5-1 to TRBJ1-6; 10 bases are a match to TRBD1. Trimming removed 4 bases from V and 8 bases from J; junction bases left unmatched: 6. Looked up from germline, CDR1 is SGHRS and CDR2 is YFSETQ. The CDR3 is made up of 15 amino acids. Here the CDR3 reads CASSGRTGGDSPLHF. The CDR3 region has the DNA TGCGCCAGCAGCGGGCGGACAGGGGGAGATTCACCCCTCCACTTT.

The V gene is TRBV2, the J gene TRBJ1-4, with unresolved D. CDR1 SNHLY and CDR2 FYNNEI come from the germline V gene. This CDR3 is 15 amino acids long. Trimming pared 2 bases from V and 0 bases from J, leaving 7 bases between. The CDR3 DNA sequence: TGTGCCAGCAGTGAATTCAGGACAACTAATGAAAAACTGTTTTTT. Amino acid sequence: CASSEFRTTNEKLFF.

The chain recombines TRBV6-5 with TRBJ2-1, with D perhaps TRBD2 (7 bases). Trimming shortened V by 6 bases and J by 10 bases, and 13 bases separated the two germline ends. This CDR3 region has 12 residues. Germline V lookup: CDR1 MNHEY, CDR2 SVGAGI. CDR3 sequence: CASRGGGVEQFF. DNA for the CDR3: TGTGCCAGCAGAGGGGGGGGTGTGGAGCAGTTCTTC.

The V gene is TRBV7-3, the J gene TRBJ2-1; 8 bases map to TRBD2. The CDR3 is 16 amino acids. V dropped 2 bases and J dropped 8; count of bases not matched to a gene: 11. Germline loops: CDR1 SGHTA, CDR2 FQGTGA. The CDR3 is CASSLDGAGEIDEQFF. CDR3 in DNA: TGTGCCAGCAGCTTAGACGGAGCGGGAGAGATCGATGAGCAGTTCTTC.

As DNA, the CDR3 is TGTGCCAGCTTGGCCGGGGAGCTGTTTTTT. As protein: CASLAGELFF. This rearrangement joins TRBV6-6 to TRBJ2-2, with unresolved D. CDR1 and CDR2 (germline): MNHNY, SVGAGI (reference sequence). Trimming removed 8 bases from V and 6 bases from J, with 4 bases in between. The CDR3 runs 10 residues.

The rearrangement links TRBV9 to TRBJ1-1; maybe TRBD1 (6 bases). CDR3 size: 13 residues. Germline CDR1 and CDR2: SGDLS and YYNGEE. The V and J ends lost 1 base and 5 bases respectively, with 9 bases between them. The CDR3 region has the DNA TGTGCCAGCAGCGTACAGGGGAGGACTGAAGCTTTCTTT. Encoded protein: CASSVQGRTEAFF. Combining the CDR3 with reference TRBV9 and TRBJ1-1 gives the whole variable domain DSGVTQTPKHLITATGQRVTLRCSPRSGDLSVYWYQQSLDQGLQFLIQYYNGEERAKGNILERFSAQQFPDLHSELNLSSLELGDSALYFCASSVQGRTEAFFGQGTRLTVV.

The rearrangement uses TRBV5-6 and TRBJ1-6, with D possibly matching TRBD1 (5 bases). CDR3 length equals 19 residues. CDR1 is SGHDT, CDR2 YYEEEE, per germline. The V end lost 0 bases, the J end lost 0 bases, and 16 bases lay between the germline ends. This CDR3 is CASSLGGSGISSYNSPLHF. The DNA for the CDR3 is TGTGCCAGCAGCTTGGGGGGGTCCGGGATAAGCTCCTATAATTCACCCCTCCACTTT. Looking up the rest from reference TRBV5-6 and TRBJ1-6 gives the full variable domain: DAGVTQSPTHLIKTRGQQVTLRCSPKSGHDTVSWYQQALGQGPQFIFQYYEEEERQRGNFPDRFSGHQFPNYSSELNVNALLLGDSALYLCASSLGGSGISSYNSPLHFGNGTRLTVT.